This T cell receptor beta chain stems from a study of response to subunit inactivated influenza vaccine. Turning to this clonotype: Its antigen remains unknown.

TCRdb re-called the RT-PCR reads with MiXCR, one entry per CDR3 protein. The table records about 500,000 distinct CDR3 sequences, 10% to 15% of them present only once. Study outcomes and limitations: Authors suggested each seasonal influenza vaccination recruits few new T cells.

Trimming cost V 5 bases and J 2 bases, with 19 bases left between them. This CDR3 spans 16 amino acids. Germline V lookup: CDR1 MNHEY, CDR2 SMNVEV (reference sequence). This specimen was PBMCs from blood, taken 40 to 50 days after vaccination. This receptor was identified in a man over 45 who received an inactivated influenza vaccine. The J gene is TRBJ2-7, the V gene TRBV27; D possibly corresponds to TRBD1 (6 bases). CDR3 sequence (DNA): TGTGCCAGCAGTCAGACCTACAGGGCCTCAGCCTACGAGCAGTACTTC. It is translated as CASSQTYRASAYEQYF.